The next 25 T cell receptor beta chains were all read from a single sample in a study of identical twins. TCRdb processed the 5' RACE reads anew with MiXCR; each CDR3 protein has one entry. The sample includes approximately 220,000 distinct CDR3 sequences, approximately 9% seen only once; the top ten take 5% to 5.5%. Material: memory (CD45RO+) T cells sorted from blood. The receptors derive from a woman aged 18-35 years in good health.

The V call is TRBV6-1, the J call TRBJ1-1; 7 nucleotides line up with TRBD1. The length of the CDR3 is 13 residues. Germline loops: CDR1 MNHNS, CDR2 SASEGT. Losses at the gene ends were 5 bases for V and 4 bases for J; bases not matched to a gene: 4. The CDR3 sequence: CASSPGQFTEAFF. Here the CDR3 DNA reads TGTGCCAGCAGTCCGGGACAGTTCACTGAAGCTTTCTTT.

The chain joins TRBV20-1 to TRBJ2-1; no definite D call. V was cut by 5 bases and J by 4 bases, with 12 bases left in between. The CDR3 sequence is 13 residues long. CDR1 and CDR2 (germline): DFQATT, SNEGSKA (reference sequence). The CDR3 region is CSARLRSYNEQFF. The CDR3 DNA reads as TGCAGTGCTCGCTTACGGAGTTACAATGAGCAGTTCTTC.

The CDR3 sequence is CASTGQGSRTAFF. DNA for the CDR3: TGTGCCAGCACGGGACAGGGGTCCCGCACGGCTTTCTTT. The rearrangement uses TRBV27 and TRBJ1-1; 10 nucleotides line up with TRBD1. Germline assignment: CDR1 MNHEY and CDR2 SMNVEV (reference sequence). This CDR3 has 13 amino acids. Trimming took 7 bases from V and 11 from J; bases not matched to a gene: 10.

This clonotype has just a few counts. CDR3 in amino acids: CASSARREGTDTQYF. The DNA of the CDR3 is TGTGCCAGCAGCGCCCGTCGCGAGGGCACAGATACGCAGTATTTT. The chain uses TRBV9 and TRBJ2-3; no reliable D call. V was shortened by 3 bases and J by 1 base, with 12 bases between the two germline ends. CDR3 size: 15 residues. Germline V CDR1 and CDR2: SGDLS, YYNGEE.

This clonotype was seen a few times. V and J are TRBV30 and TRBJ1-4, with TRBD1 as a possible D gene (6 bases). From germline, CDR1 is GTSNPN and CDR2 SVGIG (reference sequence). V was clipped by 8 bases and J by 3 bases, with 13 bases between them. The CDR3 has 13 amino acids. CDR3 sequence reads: CAGAHRANEKLFF. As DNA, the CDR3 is TGTGCCGGGGCCCACAGGGCTAATGAAAAACTGTTTTTT.

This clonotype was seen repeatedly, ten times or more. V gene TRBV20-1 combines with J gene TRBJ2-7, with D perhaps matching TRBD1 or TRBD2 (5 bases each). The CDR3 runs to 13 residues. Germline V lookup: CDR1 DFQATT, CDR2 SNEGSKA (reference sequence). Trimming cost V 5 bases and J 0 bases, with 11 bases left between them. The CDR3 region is CSADRDGSYEQYF. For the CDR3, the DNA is TGCAGTGCTGACCGGGACGGCTCCTACGAGCAGTACTTC.

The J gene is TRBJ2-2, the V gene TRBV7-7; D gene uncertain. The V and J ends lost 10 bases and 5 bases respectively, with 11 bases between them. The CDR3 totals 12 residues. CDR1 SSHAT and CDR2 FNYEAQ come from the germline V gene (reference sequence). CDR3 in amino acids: CATLGETGELFF. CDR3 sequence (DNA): TGTGCCACGCTCGGAGAAACCGGGGAGCTGTTTTTT.

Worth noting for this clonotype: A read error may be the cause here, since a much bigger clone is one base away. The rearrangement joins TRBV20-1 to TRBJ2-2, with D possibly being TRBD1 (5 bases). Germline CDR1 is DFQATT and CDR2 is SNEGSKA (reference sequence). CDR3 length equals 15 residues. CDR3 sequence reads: CCAIMTVANTGELFF. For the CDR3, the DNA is TGCTGTGCCATCATGACAGTGGCGAACACCGGGGAGCTGTTTTTT.

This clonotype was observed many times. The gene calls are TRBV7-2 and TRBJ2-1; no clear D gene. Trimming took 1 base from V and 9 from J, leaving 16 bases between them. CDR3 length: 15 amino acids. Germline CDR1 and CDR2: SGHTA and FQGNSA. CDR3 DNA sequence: TGTGCCAGCAGCTTAGGCGGAACAGTCTCAAGTGAGCAGTTCTTC. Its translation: CASSLGGTVSSEQFF.

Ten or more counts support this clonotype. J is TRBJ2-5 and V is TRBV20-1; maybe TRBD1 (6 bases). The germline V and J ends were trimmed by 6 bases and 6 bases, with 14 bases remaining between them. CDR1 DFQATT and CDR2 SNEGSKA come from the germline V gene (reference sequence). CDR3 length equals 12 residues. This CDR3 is CSAQLDRQTQYF. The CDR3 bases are TGCAGTGCCCAACTTGACAGGCAGACCCAGTACTTC.

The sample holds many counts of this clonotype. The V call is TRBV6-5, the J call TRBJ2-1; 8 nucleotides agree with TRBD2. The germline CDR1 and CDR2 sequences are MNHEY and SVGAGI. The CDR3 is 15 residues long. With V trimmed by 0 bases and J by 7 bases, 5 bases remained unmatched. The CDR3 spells CASSYSLAGRNEQFF. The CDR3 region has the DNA TGTGCCAGCAGTTACTCGTTAGCGGGACGGAATGAGCAGTTCTTC.

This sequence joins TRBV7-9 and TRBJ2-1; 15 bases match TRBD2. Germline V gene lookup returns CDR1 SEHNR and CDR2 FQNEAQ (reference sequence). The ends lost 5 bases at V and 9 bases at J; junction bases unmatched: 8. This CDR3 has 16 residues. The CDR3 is CASSLMGLAGGGEQFF. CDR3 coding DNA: TGTGCCAGCAGCCTGATGGGACTAGCGGGAGGCGGTGAGCAGTTCTTC.

The CDR3 here is CSARPRGRENTGELFF. CDR3 DNA sequence: TGCAGTGCCCGCCCCAGAGGGCGGGAGAACACCGGGGAGCTGTTTTTT. The V gene is TRBV20-1, the J gene TRBJ2-2; possible D gene TRBD2, 6 bases. This CDR3 region has 16 residues. Per the germline V gene, CDR1 is DFQATT and CDR2 is SNEGSKA (reference sequence). With 6 bases removed from V and 1 base from J, the gap between germline ends came to 18 bases.

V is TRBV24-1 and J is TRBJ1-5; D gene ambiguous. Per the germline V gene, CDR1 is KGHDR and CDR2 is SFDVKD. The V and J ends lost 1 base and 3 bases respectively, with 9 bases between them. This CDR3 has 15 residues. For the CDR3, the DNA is TGTGCCACCAGTGATTTTCGGGGAAACAATCAGCCCCAGCATTTT. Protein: CATSDFRGNNQPQHF.

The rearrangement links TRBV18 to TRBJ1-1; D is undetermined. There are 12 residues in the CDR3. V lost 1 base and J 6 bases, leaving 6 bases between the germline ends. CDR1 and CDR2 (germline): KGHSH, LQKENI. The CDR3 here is CASSPQGSEAFF. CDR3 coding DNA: TGTGCCAGCTCACCACAGGGCTCTGAAGCTTTCTTT.

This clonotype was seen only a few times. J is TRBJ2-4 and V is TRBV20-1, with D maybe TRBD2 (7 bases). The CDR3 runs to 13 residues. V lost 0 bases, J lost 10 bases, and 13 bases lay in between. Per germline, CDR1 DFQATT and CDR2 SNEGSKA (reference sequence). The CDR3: CSARDLGGTIQYF. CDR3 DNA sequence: TGCAGTGCTAGAGACCTGGGAGGGACAATTCAGTACTTC.

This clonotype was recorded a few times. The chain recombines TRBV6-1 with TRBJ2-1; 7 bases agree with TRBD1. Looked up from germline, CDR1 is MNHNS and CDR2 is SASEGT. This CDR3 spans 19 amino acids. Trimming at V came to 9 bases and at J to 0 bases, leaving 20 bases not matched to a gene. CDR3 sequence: CASPAGRTGTVSSYNEQFF. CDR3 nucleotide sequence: TGTGCCAGTCCCGCTGGAAGGACAGGAACGGTGTCCTCCTACAATGAGCAGTTCTTC.

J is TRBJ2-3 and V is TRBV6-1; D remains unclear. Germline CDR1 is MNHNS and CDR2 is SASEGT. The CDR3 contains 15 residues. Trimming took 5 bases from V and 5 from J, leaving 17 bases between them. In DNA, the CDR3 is TGTGCCAGCAGTACCCGGATCGCCCCAAGAGATACGCAGTATTTT. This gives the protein CASSTRIAPRDTQYF.

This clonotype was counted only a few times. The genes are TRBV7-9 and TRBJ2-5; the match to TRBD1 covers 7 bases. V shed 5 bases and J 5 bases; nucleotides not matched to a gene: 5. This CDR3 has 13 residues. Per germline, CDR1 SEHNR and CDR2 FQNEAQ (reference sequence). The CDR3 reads CASSARQGETQYF. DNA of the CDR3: TGTGCCAGCAGCGCCCGACAGGGCGAGACCCAGTACTTC. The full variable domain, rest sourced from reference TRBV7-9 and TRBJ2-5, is DTGVSQNPRHKITKRGQNVTFRCDPISEHNRLYWYRQTLGQGPEFLTYFQNEAQLEKSRLLSDRFSAERPKGSFSTLEIQRTEQGDSAMYLCASSARQGETQYFGPGTRLLVL.

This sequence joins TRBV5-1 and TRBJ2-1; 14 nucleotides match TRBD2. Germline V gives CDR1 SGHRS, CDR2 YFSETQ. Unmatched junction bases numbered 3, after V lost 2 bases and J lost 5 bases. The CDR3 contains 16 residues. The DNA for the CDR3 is TGCGCCAGCAGCTTAGGACTAGCGGGAGGAAACAATGAGCAGTTCTTC. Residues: CASSLGLAGGNNEQFF.

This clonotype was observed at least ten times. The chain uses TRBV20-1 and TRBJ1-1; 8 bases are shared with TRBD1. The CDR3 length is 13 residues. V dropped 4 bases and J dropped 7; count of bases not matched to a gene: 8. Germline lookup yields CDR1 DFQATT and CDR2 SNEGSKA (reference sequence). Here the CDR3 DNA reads TGCAGTGCTATGCGACAGGGGAAGGGTGAAGCTTTCTTT. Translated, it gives CSAMRQGKGEAFF.

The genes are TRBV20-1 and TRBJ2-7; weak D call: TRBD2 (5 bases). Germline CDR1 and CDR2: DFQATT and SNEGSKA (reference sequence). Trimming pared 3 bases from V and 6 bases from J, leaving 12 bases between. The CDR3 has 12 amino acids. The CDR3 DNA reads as TGCAGTGCTAGTGTACCGGCGGGCGAGCAGTACTTC. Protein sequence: CSASVPAGEQYF.

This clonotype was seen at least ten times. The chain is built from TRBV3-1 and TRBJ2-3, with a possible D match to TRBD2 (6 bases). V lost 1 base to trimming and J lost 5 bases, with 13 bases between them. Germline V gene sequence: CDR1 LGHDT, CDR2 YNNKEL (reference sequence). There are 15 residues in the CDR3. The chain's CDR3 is CASSQVGGRQDTQYF. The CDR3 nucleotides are TGTGCCAGCAGCCAAGTTGGGGGGAGACAAGATACGCAGTATTTT.

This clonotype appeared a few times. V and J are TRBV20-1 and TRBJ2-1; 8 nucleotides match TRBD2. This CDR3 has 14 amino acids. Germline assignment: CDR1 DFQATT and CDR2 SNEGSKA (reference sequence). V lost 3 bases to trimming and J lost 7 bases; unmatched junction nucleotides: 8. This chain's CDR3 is CSASYGRAKNEQFF. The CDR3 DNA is TGCAGTGCTAGTTACGGGAGGGCCAAGAATGAGCAGTTCTTC.

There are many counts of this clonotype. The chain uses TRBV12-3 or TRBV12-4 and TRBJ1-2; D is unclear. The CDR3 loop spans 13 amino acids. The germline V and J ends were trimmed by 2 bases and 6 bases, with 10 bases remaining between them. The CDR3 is CASSLNSENGYTF. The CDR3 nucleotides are TGTGCCAGCAGTTTAAACAGCGAAAATGGCTACACCTTC.